The 32 T cell receptor beta chains below all came from one sample that was sequenced in a study of Ad26.COV2.S vaccination and SARS-CoV-2 variants. Treatment reported: about 20 received Ad26.COV2.S at low or high dose, single or two shots; roughly five received placebo; per-sample allocation not given. The samples date from day 63 after the first vaccine or placebo injection. Clones were sequenced by immunoSEQ multiplex PCR, and TCRdb holds only the in-frame ones, with some missing. The sample holds roughly 500,000 clones, roughly 87% seen once. The specimen comprised peripheral blood, sampled in a trial of Ad26.COV2.S vaccine versus placebo. The receptor source for this set is a person between 18 and 65 years old who received the Ad26.COV2.S COVID-19 vaccine or a placebo.

The rearrangement uses TRBV7-8 and TRBJ1-4, with 9 positions matching TRBD1. Trimming at V came to 4 bases and at J to 8 bases, leaving 5 bases not matched to a gene. The CDR3 runs to 14 residues. Germline CDR1 reads SGHVS; CDR2 reads FQNEAQ. The CDR3 DNA sequence: TGTGCCAGCAGCTGGGGACAGGGAGAAGAAAAACTGTTTTTT. It specifies CASSWGQGEEKLFF. The complete variable domain, with remaining parts taken from reference TRBV7-8 and TRBJ1-4, reads GAGVSQSPRYKVAKRGQDVALRCDPISGHVSLFWYQQALGQGPEFLTYFQNEAQLDKSGLPSDRFFAERPEGSVSTLKIQRTQQEDSAVYLCASSWGQGEEKLFFGSGTQLSVL.

V usage is TRBV6-6 and J usage is TRBJ2-1; the match to TRBD2 covers 9 bases. CDR1 MNHNY and CDR2 SVGAGI come from the germline V gene (reference sequence). V gave up 4 bases and J gave up 6 bases; unmatched junction bases: 10. CDR3 length: 16 amino acids. This CDR3 is CASSLDGLAGINEQFF. The CDR3 DNA sequence: TGTGCCAGCAGTTTAGATGGCCTAGCGGGAATCAATGAGCAGTTCTTC.

This clone has a handful of counts. The V and J genes are TRBV7-9 and TRBJ1-6, with 7 bases that match TRBD1. Trimming removed 4 bases from V and 14 bases from J; junction bases left unmatched: 5. CDR1 is SEHNR, CDR2 FQNEAQ, per germline (reference sequence). The CDR3 has 12 residues. Written as DNA, the CDR3 is TGTGCCAGCAGCTATACACAGGGGTCCCTCCACTTT. The encoded protein is CASSYTQGSLHF.

This chain links TRBV6-6 with TRBJ2-7; 8 positions agree with TRBD1. V lost 7 bases, J lost 2 bases, and 4 bases stayed unmatched. This CDR3 is built from 13 residues. Germline V gene lookup returns CDR1 MNHNY and CDR2 SVGAGI (reference sequence). CDR3 amino acids: CASNPGQAYEQYF. The CDR3, as DNA: TGTGCCAGCAATCCGGGACAGGCCTACGAGCAGTACTTC.

The CDR3 DNA reads as TGTGCCAGCAGGGGCCTAGGTAGCGGAGCCACCGGGGAGCTGTTTTTT. It encodes CASRGLGSGATGELFF. The chain combines TRBV28 with TRBJ2-2, with TRBD2 as a possible D gene (6 bases). The germline gives CDR1 MDHEN, CDR2 SYDVKM. This CDR3 has 16 residues. V was clipped by 6 bases and J by 4 bases, with 18 bases between them.

The rearrangement links TRBV6-5 to TRBJ2-2; a possible D gene is TRBD1 (6 bases). CDR1 and CDR2 from the germline V gene are MNHEY and SVGAGI. The CDR3 length is 14 residues. V lost 8 bases and J lost 0, with 10 bases in between. CDR3 nucleotides: TGTGCCAGCGGGGGCAGGGCGAACACCGGGGAGCTGTTTTTT. This translates into CASGGRANTGELFF.

This clone was seen once. The J gene is TRBJ1-2, the V gene TRBV18; 11 nucleotides align to TRBD1. This CDR3 comprises 18 residues. The V gene end was trimmed by 1 base and the J gene end by 5 bases; junction bases not matched to a gene: 12. Per germline, CDR1 KGHSH and CDR2 LQKENI. The CDR3 sequence is CASSPLGGQGAPWYGYTF. CDR3 DNA: TGTGCCAGCTCACCACTAGGAGGACAGGGGGCTCCTTGGTATGGCTACACCTTC.

V and J are TRBV19 and TRBJ2-1; no clear D. The CDR3 consists of 13 residues. Trimming shortened V by 4 bases and J by 2 bases, and 6 bases separated the two germline ends. Germline V gives CDR1 LNHDA, CDR2 SQIVND (reference sequence). CDR3 bases: TGTGCCAGTAGTACCGCCGCCTACAATGAGCAGTTCTTC. It is translated as CASSTAAYNEQFF.

The rearrangement joins TRBV27 to TRBJ1-5, with D unresolved. The CDR3 spans 14 residues. Trimming stripped 8 bases from V and 3 bases from J, with 14 bases between. In germline, CDR1 is MNHEY, CDR2 SMNVEV (reference sequence). Written as DNA, the CDR3 is TGTGCCAGCGGGCCCGTGGGTTTCAATCAGCCCCAGCATTTT. Residues: CASGPVGFNQPQHF.

V gene TRBV7-3 combines with J gene TRBJ2-1; D gene uncertain. Germline values: CDR1 SGHTA, CDR2 FQGTGA. The CDR3 loop spans 13 amino acids. The V end lost 4 bases, the J end lost 7 bases, and 11 bases lay between the germline ends. CDR3 DNA sequence: TGTGCCAGCAGCTACTCTATGGAGAATGAGCAGTTCTTC. It encodes CASSYSMENEQFF.

CDR3 residues: CASSWTGTEAFF. The CDR3 DNA sequence: TGTGCCAGCAGTTGGACAGGGACTGAAGCTTTCTTT. V and J are TRBV2 and TRBJ1-1; 8 bases are shared with TRBD1. V lost 5 bases to trimming and J lost 5 bases; unmatched junction nucleotides: 1. The CDR3 contains 12 residues. Germline V gene sequence: CDR1 SNHLY, CDR2 FYNNEI.

This chain joins TRBV7-3 and TRBJ2-3; 8 nucleotides align to TRBD2. Unmatched junction bases numbered 4, after V lost 5 bases and J lost 0 bases. Germline CDR1 is SGHTA and CDR2 is FQGTGA. This CDR3 is 15 amino acids long. In nucleotides, the CDR3 is TGTGCCAGCAGCCTAGCGGGTGCTAGCACAGATACGCAGTATTTT. Encoded protein: CASSLAGASTDTQYF.

The genes are TRBV7-8 and TRBJ2-1; TRBD1 matches at 7 bases. With V trimmed by 5 bases and J by 8 bases, 12 bases remained unmatched. The CDR3 is 15 amino acids. Germline values: CDR1 SGHVS, CDR2 FQNEAQ. The CDR3 DNA is TGTGCCAGCAGCACCAACAGGGGCCGGAACTATGAGCAGTTCTTC. This gives the protein CASSTNRGRNYEQFF.

The chain recombines TRBV3-1 (or the pseudogene TRBV3-2) with TRBJ1-4; D is unclear. CDR1 is LGHDT and CDR2 is YNNKEL in the germline V gene (reference sequence). Trimming pared 5 bases from V and 5 bases from J, leaving 18 bases between. The CDR3 consists of 16 residues. The CDR3 region is CASSFKLTVPNEKLFF. The CDR3 DNA reads as TGTGCCAGCAGCTTTAAATTGACGGTCCCGAATGAAAAACTGTTTTTT.

V is TRBV3-1 (or the pseudogene TRBV3-2) and J is TRBJ2-3; 9 bases are a match to TRBD2. The germline gives CDR1 LGHDT, CDR2 YNNKEL (reference sequence). V dropped 1 base and J dropped 1; count of bases not matched to a gene: 0. The CDR3 runs to 15 residues. The CDR3 protein is CASSQGLAGTDTQYF. The CDR3 DNA is TGTGCCAGCAGCCAAGGACTAGCGGGCACAGATACGCAGTATTTT.

The rearrangement links TRBV2 to TRBJ2-3; 7 nucleotides match TRBD2. Germline assignment: CDR1 SNHLY and CDR2 FYNNEI. V lost 0 bases to trimming and J lost 3 bases; unmatched junction nucleotides: 6. This CDR3 has 16 amino acids. The CDR3 region has the DNA TGTGCCAGCAGTGAAGCGCCTAGCGGCAATACAGATACGCAGTATTTT. Encoded protein: CASSEAPSGNTDTQYF.

The J gene is TRBJ2-1, the V gene TRBV7-3; 8 bases agree with TRBD1. Trimming removed 0 bases from V and 7 bases from J; junction bases left unmatched: 2. The CDR3 covers 14 residues. Germline V gene data show CDR1 as SGHTA and CDR2 as FQGTGA. The CDR3 sequence is CASSLTRQGNEQFF. The CDR3 nucleotides read TGTGCCAGCAGCTTAACCCGACAGGGGAATGAGCAGTTCTTC.

The chain combines TRBV6-2 or TRBV6-3 with TRBJ2-1; D not certain. The CDR3 loop spans 12 amino acids. In germline, CDR1 is MNHEY, CDR2 SVGEGT. V dropped 5 bases and J dropped 12 bases, with 14 bases sitting between them. CDR3 coding DNA: TGTGCCAGCAGTCTCTCTAGGAATAGGCAGTTCTTC. Residues: CASSLSRNRQFF.

This clone was counted between two and nine times. V is TRBV5-1 and J is TRBJ2-2, with TRBD2 matching 9 bases. Trimming took 7 bases from V and 0 from J; bases not matched to a gene: 4. Germline values: CDR1 SGHRS, CDR2 YFSETQ. The CDR3 extends over 15 amino acids. CDR3 amino acids: CASGSSGANTGELFF. CDR3 sequence (DNA): TGCGCCAGCGGTTCTAGCGGGGCGAACACCGGGGAGCTGTTTTTT.

The rearrangement links TRBV12-3 or TRBV12-4 to TRBJ1-1; D unresolved. The CDR3 has 11 residues. V was clipped by 3 bases and J by 7 bases, with 6 bases between them. The CDR3 region has the DNA TGTGCCAGCAGTTTGACGGTTGAAGCTTTCTTT. As protein: CASSLTVEAFF.

Only one count was recorded for this clone. The chain employs TRBV3-1 (or the pseudogene TRBV3-2) and TRBJ1-4, with 7 bases that match TRBD1. Trimming cost V 0 bases and J 5 bases; bases outside gene matches: 6. Germline CDR1 LGHDT, CDR2 YNNKEL (reference sequence). The CDR3 totals 16 residues. CDR3 in amino acids: CASSQDGQAANEKLFF. The CDR3 DNA follows: TGTGCCAGCAGCCAAGACGGACAGGCCGCGAATGAAAAACTGTTTTTT.

The chain carries TRBV5-4 and TRBJ2-5; 10 bases map to TRBD2. Germline CDR1 reads SGHNT; CDR2 reads YYREEE (reference sequence). Trimming cost V 4 bases and J 5 bases; bases outside gene matches: 11. CDR3 length: 16 residues. The CDR3 sequence: CASSPTLAGVRETQYF. CDR3 coding DNA: TGTGCCAGCAGCCCGACCCTAGCGGGAGTACGGGAGACCCAGTACTTC.

The V gene is TRBV7-9, the J gene TRBJ1-6; TRBD1 matches 7 bases. After removal of 5 bases from V and 7 bases from J, the junction contained 2 bases not matched to a gene. This CDR3 region has 13 residues. Germline CDR1 is SEHNR and CDR2 is FQNEAQ (reference sequence). DNA of the CDR3: TGTGCCAGCAGCCAGGGGGGAAATTCACCCCTCCACTTT. Translated, it gives CASSQGGNSPLHF.

The chain carries TRBV6-2 or TRBV6-3 and TRBJ2-2; 7 bases are a match to TRBD1. CDR1 MNHEY and CDR2 SVGEGT come from the germline V gene. V was clipped by 5 bases and J by 7 bases; unmatched bases: 4. CDR3 length: 13 residues. The CDR3 DNA reads as TGTGCCAGCAGTGCGCGACAGGGCGGGGAGCTGTTTTTT. It specifies CASSARQGGELFF.

The chain uses TRBV10-3 and TRBJ1-3; D gene ambiguous. V was shortened by 8 bases and J by 0 bases, with 8 bases between the two germline ends. The CDR3 has 13 residues. CDR1 is ENHRY and CDR2 is SYGVKD in the germline V gene. CDR3 loop: CAIRVYSGNTIYF. The CDR3 nucleotides read TGTGCCATCCGGGTCTACTCTGGAAACACCATATATTTT.

V usage is TRBV7-2 and J usage is TRBJ2-7; 14 nucleotides match TRBD2. V lost 0 bases, J lost 5 bases, and 9 bases stayed unmatched. Looked up from germline, CDR1 is SGHTA and CDR2 is FQGNSA. CDR3 size: 18 residues. The CDR3 DNA reads TGTGCCAGCAGCTTAGCCGGGGTGGGACTAGCGGGAGTGAACGAGCAGTACTTC. The encoded protein is CASSLAGVGLAGVNEQYF. Full variable domain (rest looked up from reference TRBV7-2 and TRBJ2-7): GAGVSQSPSNKVTEKGKDVELRCDPISGHTALYWYRQSLGQGLEFLIYFQGNSAPDKSGLPSDRFSAERTGGSVSTLTIQRTQQEDSAVYLCASSLAGVGLAGVNEQYFGPGTRLTVT.

The rearrangement uses TRBV7-3 and TRBJ1-3; D gene ambiguous. Trimming removed 5 bases from V and 0 bases from J, with 8 bases in between. The germline V gene has CDR1 SGHTA and CDR2 FQGTGA. CDR3 length: 14 amino acids. CDR3 in DNA: TGTGCCAGCAGCCCCGGAGGCTCTGGAAACACCATATATTTT. Translated, it gives CASSPGGSGNTIYF.

About this clone itself: This same CDR3 is encoded by further DNA sequences in the sample. V and J are TRBV7-9 and TRBJ1-1; D unclear. The CDR3 sequence is 14 residues long. Germline V gene lookup returns CDR1 SEHNR and CDR2 FQNEAQ (reference sequence). Between the trimmed V and J ends, which lost 1 base and 0 bases, there was a span of 6 bases. As DNA, the CDR3 is TGTGCCAGCAGCTTAGTAGCTGTGAACACTGAAGCTTTCTTT. Translated: CASSLVAVNTEAFF.

CDR3 protein: CASSTLLGEQFF. The CDR3 region has the DNA TGTGCCAGCAGTACCCTACTTGGCGAGCAGTTCTTC. The V and J genes are TRBV6-6 and TRBJ2-1; D remains ambiguous. CDR3 size: 12 residues. In germline, CDR1 is MNHNY, CDR2 SVGAGI (reference sequence). V was trimmed by 5 bases and J by 10 bases, leaving 12 bases between them.

J is TRBJ1-3 and V is TRBV6-5; no clear D gene. Trimming shortened V by 5 bases and J by 4 bases, and 3 bases separated the two germline ends. Looked up from germline, CDR1 is MNHEY and CDR2 is SVGAGI. The CDR3 totals 11 residues. The CDR3 protein is CASSTGNTIYF. The DNA for the CDR3 is TGTGCCAGCAGTACCGGAAACACCATATATTTT.

This clone was recorded only once. The V and J genes are TRBV19 and TRBJ1-2; D unresolved. This CDR3 is built from 15 residues. Germline CDR1 reads LNHDA; CDR2 reads SQIVND (reference sequence). V dropped 0 bases and J dropped 2 bases, with 10 bases sitting between them. CDR3 amino acids: CASSIEKGGNYGYTF. The DNA of the CDR3 is TGTGCCAGTAGTATAGAAAAGGGCGGAAACTATGGCTACACCTTC.

This clone was picked up one time. V usage is TRBV3-1 (or the pseudogene TRBV3-2) and J usage is TRBJ2-7, with D unclear. V lost 0 bases and J 2 bases, leaving 11 bases between the germline ends. CDR3 length: 15 amino acids. Germline assignment: CDR1 LGHDT and CDR2 YNNKEL (reference sequence). CDR3 sequence (DNA): TGTGCCAGCAGCCAAGAGGCACTGACGACCTACGAGCAGTACTTC. The encoded protein is CASSQEALTTYEQYF.